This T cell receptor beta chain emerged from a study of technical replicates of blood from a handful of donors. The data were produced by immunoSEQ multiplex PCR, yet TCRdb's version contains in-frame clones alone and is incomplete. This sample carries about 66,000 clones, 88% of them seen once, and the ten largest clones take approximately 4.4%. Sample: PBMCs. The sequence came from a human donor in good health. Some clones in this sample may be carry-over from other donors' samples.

CDR3 residues: CASSPQGQGYREQYF. The CDR3 DNA reads TGTGCCAGCAGCCCCCAGGGACAGGGATATCGCGAGCAGTACTTC. This sequence joins TRBV9 and TRBJ2-7; 9 bases agree with TRBD1. Trimming took 4 bases from V and 6 from J; bases not matched to a gene: 11. The CDR3 spans 15 residues. Germline V gives CDR1 SGDLS, CDR2 YYNGEE. Using reference TRBV9 and TRBJ2-7 for the parts outside the CDR3, the full variable domain is DSGVTQTPKHLITATGQRVTLRCSPRSGDLSVYWYQQSLDQGLQFLIQYYNGEERAKGNILERFSAQQFPDLHSELNLSSLELGDSALYFCASSPQGQGYREQYFGPGTRLTVT.